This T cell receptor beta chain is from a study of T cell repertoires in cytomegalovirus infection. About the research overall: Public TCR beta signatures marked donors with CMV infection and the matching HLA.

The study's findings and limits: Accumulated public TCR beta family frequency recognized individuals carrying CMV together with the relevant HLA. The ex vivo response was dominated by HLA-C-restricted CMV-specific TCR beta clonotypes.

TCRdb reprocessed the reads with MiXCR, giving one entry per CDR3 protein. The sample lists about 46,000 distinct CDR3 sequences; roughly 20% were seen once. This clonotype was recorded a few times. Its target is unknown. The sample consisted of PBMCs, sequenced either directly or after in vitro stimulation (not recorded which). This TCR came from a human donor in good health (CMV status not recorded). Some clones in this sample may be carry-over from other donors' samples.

The CDR3 sequence is CASSFHGTDTQYF. In DNA, the CDR3 is TGTGCCAGCAGCTTCCATGGGACAGATACGCAGTATTTT. V gene TRBV5-4 combines with J gene TRBJ2-3; D is undetermined. The CDR3 loop spans 13 amino acids. Germline CDR1 and CDR2: SGHNT and YYREEE (reference sequence). The V and J ends lost 2 bases and 3 bases respectively, with 7 bases between them.